Listed below are T cell receptor beta chains from one sample, sequenced in a study of cytomegalovirus exposure and HLA in healthy donors. The method was immunoSEQ multiplex PCR; TCRdb's version includes in-frame clones alone and lacks a portion of them. The repertoire holds about 200,000 clones, with approximately 78% as singletons. The sample taken for sequencing was PBMCs. The receptors were gathered from a woman in her 40s in good health and CMV-seronegative. CDR3s include the opening cysteine and the closing phenylalanine or tryptophan. Fields, in order: CDR3 DNA, CDR3 protein, V gene, D gene, clone size, J gene. The D gene is left open where the match is weak. Where a row states a size, it is once, few, many or the class of an expanded clone; other rows omit it.

TGCGCCAGCAGTCACGGGTGGTCCGACGAGCAGTACTTC CASSHGWSDEQYF TRBV5-1 - - TRBJ2-7
TGTGCCAGCAGTTACTCGAGAAGGGAAGGGAGCACTGAAGCTTTCTTT CASSYSRREGSTEAFF TRBV6-5 - - TRBJ1-1
TGTGCCAGCAGCCTGACTCGGGAGAATGAGCAGTTCTTC CASSLTRENEQFF TRBV4-2 - - TRBJ2-1
TGTGCCAGCAGCTTAGCTTCGCTAGCGGGGTTAGAGACCCAGTACTTC CASSLASLAGLETQYF TRBV7-8 TRBD2 - TRBJ2-5
TGTGCCAGCTCACAGGGAGCTACACTTCAGCCCCAGCATTTT CASSQGATLQPQHF TRBV18 - - TRBJ1-5
TGTGCCAGCAGTGACTCGGGCCAGTACGAGCAGTACTTC CASSDSGQYEQYF TRBV6-4 - - TRBJ2-7
TGTGCCAGCAGCTCCAGTAACGAGGGCATTCAGTACTTC CASSSSNEGIQYF TRBV7-9 - - TRBJ2-4
TGTGCCAGCAGCGGCTTAGCGGGAGGGGCAGATACGCAGTATTTT CASSGLAGGADTQYF TRBV9 TRBD2 - TRBJ2-3
TGTGCCACCAGCCGCGGCGGGAGACACCAAGAGACCCAGTACTTC CATSRGGRHQETQYF TRBV15 TRBD2 many TRBJ2-5
TGTGCCAGCAGCTATCCGGGACAGGGATTTTCCTACGAGCAGTACTTC CASSYPGQGFSYEQYF TRBV7-9 TRBD1 - TRBJ2-7
TGTGCCAGCAGCTTAAAGACAGGCCCCAACAATTCACCCCTCCACTTT CASSLKTGPNNSPLHF TRBV7-3 - few TRBJ1-6
TGCGCCAGCAGCTTGACGGCGGATTACAATGAGCAGTTCTTC CASSLTADYNEQFF TRBV5-1 - few TRBJ2-1
TGCGCCAGCAGCCAAGGACTAGCGGGAGGCGAGCAGTACTTC CASSQGLAGGEQYF TRBV4-1 TRBD2 - TRBJ2-7
TGTGCCAGCAGCCCCGCGGCCAGAGGGGCCAACGTCCTGACTTTC CASSPAARGANVLTF TRBV11-2 - - TRBJ2-6
TGTGCCAGCAGCTCGTATACTACAGATACGCAGTATTTT CASSSYTTDTQYF TRBV5-6 - once TRBJ2-3
TGCGCCAGCAGTCGAGCAGGAGGCGGGATTTTGGATACGCAGTATTTT CASSRAGGGILDTQYF TRBV5-1 - - TRBJ2-3
TGTGCCAGCAGCGCCCAGACAGGGTTCGGGTACACCTTC CASSAQTGFGYTF TRBV11-2 TRBD1 - TRBJ1-2
TGTGCCAGCAGCTTAGTAGCAGATACGCAGTATTTT CASSLVADTQYF TRBV11-2 - - TRBJ2-3
TGTGCCAGCACCTCTATCCCGGGACAGGCGGCGGGCGAGCAGTACTTC CASTSIPGQAAGEQYF TRBV27 TRBD1 few TRBJ2-7
TGCGCCAGCAGCCCGACTAGCGGGAGGGCCAGTGAGCAGTTCTTC CASSPTSGRASEQFF TRBV5-1 TRBD2 - TRBJ2-1
TGTGCCAGCAGTCCCCCGACAGGGAACGGAAACACCATATATTTT CASSPPTGNGNTIYF TRBV28 TRBD1 once TRBJ1-3
TGTGCCAGCAGTCGGAGACAGGGGGCGGGCTATGGCTACACCTTC CASSRRQGAGYGYTF TRBV27 TRBD1 - TRBJ1-2
TGTGCCAGCAGCCGCGACAGCTATGGCTACACCTTC CASSRDSYGYTF TRBV7-9 - - TRBJ1-2
TGTGCCAGCAGCTTAGACGGCAGGGGGCTTCATAATGAGCAGTTCTTC CASSLDGRGLHNEQFF TRBV7-6 TRBD1 - TRBJ2-1
TGTGCCAGCACCCCGGGGAACCGGGGAGAGCAGTTCTTC CASTPGNRGEQFF TRBV5-4 - - TRBJ2-1
TGTGCCAGCCTGGGGGGGGTACGGACCTACGAGCAGTACTTC CASLGGVRTYEQYF TRBV7-3 TRBD2 - TRBJ2-7
TGTGCCAGCAGTTTAACCCTCGGGAGGGGCGAGCAGTACTTC CASSLTLGRGEQYF TRBV28 TRBD2 - TRBJ2-7
TGTGCCAGCAGCTTGACCAGCGAGCTCTCTGGAAACACCATATATTTT CASSLTSELSGNTIYF TRBV5-6 - - TRBJ1-3
TGCGCCAGCAGTCAACTGGGAGGGACAGGGGTAGAGACCCAGTACTTC CASSQLGGTGVETQYF TRBV23-1 TRBD1 - TRBJ2-5
TGTGCCAGCAGCTTAAACATAAGGGGCGGGGAGCTGTTTTTT CASSLNIRGGELFF TRBV7-3 - - TRBJ2-2
TGTGCCAGCAGGGGTGCGACTACGAACACCGGGGAGCTGTTTTTT CASRGATTNTGELFF TRBV27 - - TRBJ2-2
TGTGCCAGCAGTCGCACCGGGACATTGCCGGCTTTCTTT CASSRTGTLPAFF TRBV6-5 - few TRBJ1-1
TGCGCCAGCAGCTTTTCCGTGACGACAGTTAATGAAAAACTGTTTTTT CASSFSVTTVNEKLFF TRBV5-1 - - TRBJ1-4
TGTGCCAGCAGTCTCAGGGGGGCTCGTGGCTACACCTTC CASSLRGARGYTF TRBV27 TRBD1 - TRBJ1-2
TGTGCCAGCAGCGAACAGGGCGTAGCTGGGGACAACGTCCTGACTTTC CASSEQGVAGDNVLTF TRBV7-3 - - TRBJ2-6
TGTGCCAGCAGCTTGGGACTAGCGGGATACAATGAGCAGTTCTTC CASSLGLAGYNEQFF TRBV5-5 TRBD2 - TRBJ2-1
TGTGCCAGCAGTTCGTCAGGGGGAGGAGATCAGCCCCAGCATTTT CASSSSGGGDQPQHF TRBV28 TRBD1 - TRBJ1-5
TGCGCCAGCAGCCAAGGTCCCCCGGGACTAGCGGGAGTTTTGTCCTACAATGAGCAGTTCTTC CASSQGPPGLAGVLSYNEQFF TRBV4-1 TRBD2 - TRBJ2-1
TGCAGCGCGTACGAAGGGGGTCTAGCGGGAGTCCCAGATACGCAGTATTTT CSAYEGGLAGVPDTQYF TRBV29-1 TRBD2 - TRBJ2-3
TGTGCCTGGGGGGGACAGACTGGCGATCAGCCCCAGCATTTT CAWGGQTGDQPQHF TRBV30 TRBD1 once TRBJ1-5
TGTGCCAGCAGTTACTTGGGCGGGAGCACAGATACGCAGTATTTT CASSYLGGSTDTQYF TRBV6-5 - - TRBJ2-3
TGTGCCAGCAGCTTGTTCGGTGATTTGGGCCAGCCCCAGCATTTT CASSLFGDLGQPQHF TRBV5-6 - - TRBJ1-5
TGTGCCAGCAGCCAGACAGGGGCTGGGGCCAACGTCCTGACTTTC CASSQTGAGANVLTF TRBV7-2 TRBD1 - TRBJ2-6
TGCGCCAGCAGCTTGGATCTCCCGGAGGGCTATGGCTACACCTTC CASSLDLPEGYGYTF TRBV5-1 - - TRBJ1-2
TGTGCCACCTCCGGTGCACCTAATGAAAAACTGTTTTTT CATSGAPNEKLFF TRBV10-3 - - TRBJ1-4
TGCGCCAGCAGCCCCGCCCCGGGGACCTACAATGAGCAGTTCTTC CASSPAPGTYNEQFF TRBV5-1 - - TRBJ2-1
TGTGCCAGCAGCGTGGCCGTGGGGAGTGGAACCTACGAGCAGTACTTC CASSVAVGSGTYEQYF TRBV9 - - TRBJ2-7
TGCGCCAGCAGCCTACGACTAGCGGGAGCCGAGGAGCAGTTCTTC CASSLRLAGAEEQFF TRBV4-1 TRBD2 - TRBJ2-1
TGTGCCAGTAATCCCGGGACAGGGGCCACCAACAGCAATCAGCCCCAGCATTTT CASNPGTGATNSNQPQHF TRBV19 TRBD1 - TRBJ1-5
TGTGCCAGCAGCCCAACAGGGAACACCGGGGAGCTGTTTTTT CASSPTGNTGELFF TRBV6-5 - - TRBJ2-2